A single TCR beta chain is shown here with its context. Its antigen is currently unknown. The sample comes from a study of breast tumors, draining lymph nodes, adjacent tissues. The lymph nodes were axillary draining lymph nodes from breast cancer patients. Study findings and constraints: Luminal-like breast cancer showed significantly greater tumor-nontumor repertoire similarity than basal-like breast cancer did. Data fit most tumor T cells coming from lymph node, expanding in tumor. Data only fit, rather than demonstrated, lymph node origin of most tumor T cells. Tumors had less TCR diversity than lymph nodes, more than nontumor tissue.

Unmatched junction bases numbered 2, after V lost 3 bases and J lost 15 bases. Per the germline V gene, CDR1 is KGHDR and CDR2 is SFDVKD. The CDR3 loop spans 11 amino acids. Each CDR3 protein gets one entry after TCRdb re-called the multiplex PCR reads with MiXCR. The data contain 150,000 to 200,000 distinct CDR3 sequences, approximately 33% of them singletons. Sequenced material: axillary lymph node tissue. This chain links TRBV24-1 with TRBJ2-1, with 9 bases lining up with TRBD1. This TCR derives from a female donor with breast cancer. Some clones in this sample may be carry-over from other donors' samples. In DNA, the CDR3 is TGTGCCACCAGTGATGGACAGGGGCTGTTCTTC. Its translation is CATSDGQGLFF.